This T cell receptor (beta chain) was retrieved from a study of T-cell reconstitution after alpha-beta-depleted transplantation in children. Study results and caveats: Newly made T cells mostly supplied T-cell counts and diversity one year after transplant.

Unique molecular identifiers were incorporated when the TCRbeta library was constructed. Each CDR3 protein is one row after TCRdb ran MiXCR on the PCR reads. The table shows about 440,000 distinct CDR3 sequences, with about 45% occurring only once. The CDR3 spans 18 residues. Per germline, CDR1 DFQATT and CDR2 SNEGSKA (reference sequence). V gave up 0 bases and J gave up 0 bases, with 19 bases separating them. With regard to this clonotype: Its matching antigen is unknown.

This chain uses TRBV20-1 with TRBJ2-3, with D perhaps being TRBD1 or TRBD2 (5 bases each). The specimen comprised PBMCs, sampled before TCRalphabeta/CD19-depleted stem cell transplant. The TCR originated in a girl aged 2 to 9 with aplastic anemia, due to receive a stem cell transplant. CDR3 coding DNA: TGCAGTGCTAGAGAGGGCCAGGGTCGGCCGGGGAGCACAGATACGCAGTATTTT. This gives the protein CSAREGQGRPGSTDTQYF.